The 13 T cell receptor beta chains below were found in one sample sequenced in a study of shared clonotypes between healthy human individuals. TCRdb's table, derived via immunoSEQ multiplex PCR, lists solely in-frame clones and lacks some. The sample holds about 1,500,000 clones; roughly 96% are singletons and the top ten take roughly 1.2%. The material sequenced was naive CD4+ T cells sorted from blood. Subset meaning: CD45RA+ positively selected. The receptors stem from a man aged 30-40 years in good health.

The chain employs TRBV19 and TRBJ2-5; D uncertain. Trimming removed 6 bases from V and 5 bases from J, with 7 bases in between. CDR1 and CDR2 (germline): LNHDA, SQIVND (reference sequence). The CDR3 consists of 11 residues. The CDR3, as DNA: TGTGCCAGTAGCGAGGCGGAGACCCAGTACTTC. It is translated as CASSEAETQYF.

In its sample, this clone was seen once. CDR3 DNA: TGTGCCATCAGTGGGGTCAGGGTAGGGGGAGGCGACGAGCAGTACTTC. Encoded protein: CAISGVRVGGGDEQYF. The chain employs TRBV10-3 and TRBJ2-7; D might be TRBD1 or TRBD2, each matching 6 bases. Trimming left V 4 bases short and J 5 bases short, with 21 bases between. Germline V gene lookup returns CDR1 ENHRY and CDR2 SYGVKD. The CDR3 has 16 residues.

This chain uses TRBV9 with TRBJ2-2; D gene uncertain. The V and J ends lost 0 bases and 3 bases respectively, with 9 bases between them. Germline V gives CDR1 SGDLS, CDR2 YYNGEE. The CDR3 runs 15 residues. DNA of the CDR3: TGTGCCAGCAGCGTAGTTGCCAGTTACACCGGGGAGCTGTTTTTT. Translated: CASSVVASYTGELFF.

CDR3 amino acids: CASSLGWGLADTDTQYF. As DNA, the CDR3 is TGTGCCAGCAGTTTGGGGTGGGGACTAGCGGACACAGATACGCAGTATTTT. The chain has TRBV27 and TRBJ2-3, with 11 bases matching TRBD2. CDR1 and CDR2 (germline): MNHEY, SMNVEV (reference sequence). The CDR3 covers 17 residues. Losses at the gene ends were 3 bases for V and 2 bases for J; bases not matched to a gene: 7.

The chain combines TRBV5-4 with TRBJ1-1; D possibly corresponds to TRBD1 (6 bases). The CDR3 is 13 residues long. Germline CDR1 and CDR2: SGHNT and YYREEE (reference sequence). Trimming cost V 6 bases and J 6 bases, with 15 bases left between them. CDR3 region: CASTQQGGSEAFF. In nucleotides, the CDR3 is TGTGCCAGCACCCAACAGGGAGGCTCTGAAGCTTTCTTT.

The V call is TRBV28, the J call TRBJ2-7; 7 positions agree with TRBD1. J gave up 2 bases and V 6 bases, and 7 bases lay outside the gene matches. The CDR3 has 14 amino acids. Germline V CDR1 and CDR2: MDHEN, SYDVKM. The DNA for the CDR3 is TGTGCCAGCAGCCCCGGGACAGTCCCCTACGAGCAGTACTTC. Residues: CASSPGTVPYEQYF.

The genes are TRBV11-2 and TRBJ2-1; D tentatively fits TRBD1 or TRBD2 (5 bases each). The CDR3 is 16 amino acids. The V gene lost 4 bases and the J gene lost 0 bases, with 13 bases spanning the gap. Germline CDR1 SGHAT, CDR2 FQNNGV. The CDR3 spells CASSSTGTISYNEQFF. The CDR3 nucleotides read TGTGCCAGCAGCTCAACCGGGACCATCTCCTACAATGAGCAGTTCTTC.

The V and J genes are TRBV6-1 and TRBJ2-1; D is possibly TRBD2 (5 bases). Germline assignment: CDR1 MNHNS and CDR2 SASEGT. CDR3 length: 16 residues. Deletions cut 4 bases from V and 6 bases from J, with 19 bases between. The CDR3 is CASSVYGVGIGNEQFF. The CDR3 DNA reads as TGTGCCAGCAGTGTGTACGGGGTCGGGATCGGCAATGAGCAGTTCTTC.

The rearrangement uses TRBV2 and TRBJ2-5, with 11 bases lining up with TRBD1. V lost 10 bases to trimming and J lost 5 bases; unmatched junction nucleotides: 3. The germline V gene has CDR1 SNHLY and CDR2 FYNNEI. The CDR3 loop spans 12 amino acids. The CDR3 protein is CAMGQGEETQYF. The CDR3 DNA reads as TGTGCCATGGGACAGGGGGAGGAGACCCAGTACTTC.

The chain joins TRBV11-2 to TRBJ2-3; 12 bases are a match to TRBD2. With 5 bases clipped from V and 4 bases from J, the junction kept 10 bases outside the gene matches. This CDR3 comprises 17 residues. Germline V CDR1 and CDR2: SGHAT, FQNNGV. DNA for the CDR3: TGTGCCAGCAGCCGGCTCGGCCTAGCGGGAGGGGCAGATACGCAGTATTTT. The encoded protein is CASSRLGLAGGADTQYF.

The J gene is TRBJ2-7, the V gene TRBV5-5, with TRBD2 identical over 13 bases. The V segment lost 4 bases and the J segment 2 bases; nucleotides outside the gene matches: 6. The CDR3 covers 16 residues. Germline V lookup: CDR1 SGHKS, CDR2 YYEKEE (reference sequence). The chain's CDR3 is CASSPGGLAGPYEQYF. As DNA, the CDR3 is TGTGCCAGCAGCCCGGGGGGACTAGCGGGGCCCTACGAGCAGTACTTC.

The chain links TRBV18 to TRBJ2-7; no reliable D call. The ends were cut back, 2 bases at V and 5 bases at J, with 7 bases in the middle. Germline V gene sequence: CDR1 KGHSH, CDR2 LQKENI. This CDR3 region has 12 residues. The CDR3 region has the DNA TGTGCCAGCTCACCAGGGAACGACGAGCAGTACTTC. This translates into CASSPGNDEQYF.

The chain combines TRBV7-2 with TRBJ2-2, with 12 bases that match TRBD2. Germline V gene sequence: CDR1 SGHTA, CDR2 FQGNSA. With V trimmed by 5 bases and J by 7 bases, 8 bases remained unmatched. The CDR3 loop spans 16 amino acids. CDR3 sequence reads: CASSIRLAGVGGELFF. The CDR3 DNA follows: TGTGCCAGCAGCATAAGACTAGCGGGAGTGGGCGGGGAGCTGTTTTTT.